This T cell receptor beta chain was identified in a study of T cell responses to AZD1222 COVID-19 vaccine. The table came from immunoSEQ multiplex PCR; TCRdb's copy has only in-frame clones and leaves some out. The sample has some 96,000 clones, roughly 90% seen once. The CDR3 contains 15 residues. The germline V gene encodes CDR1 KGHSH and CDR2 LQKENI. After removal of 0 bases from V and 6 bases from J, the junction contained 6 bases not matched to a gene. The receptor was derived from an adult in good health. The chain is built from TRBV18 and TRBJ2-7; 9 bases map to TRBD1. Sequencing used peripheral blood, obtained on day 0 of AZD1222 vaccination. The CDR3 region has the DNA TGTGCCAGCTCACCACCAGGGACAGGGTTTCTCGAGCAGTACTTC. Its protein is CASSPPGTGFLEQYF.